Here is one T cell receptor (beta chain) with its context. As yet, its antigen is unknown. At one boundary the junction diverges from the germline segment, which might be a read error. The sample comes from a study of identical twins. The CDR3 loop spans 14 amino acids. CDR1 is SSHAT, CDR2 FNYEAQ, per germline (reference sequence). With template switching, a universal primer site was added, and the cDNA carried unique molecular identifiers. MiXCR was run by TCRdb on the 5' RACE reads, yielding one entry per CDR3 protein. The sample holds around 1.7 million distinct CDR3 sequences; less than 35% are singletons and the top ten take 0.25% to 0.3%. All of the donors were Caucasians in good health. Study results and caveats: Memory repertoires lacked the insertion deficit that abundant cord blood beta clonotypes showed. Out-of-frame beta chain sequences displayed weaker excess sharing between twins.

This chain connects TRBV7-7 to TRBJ2-1; D is perhaps TRBD2 (5 bases). The clonotype comes from a newborn girl in good health. Material for sequencing was cord blood. CDR3 in amino acids: CASSVGIGGNEQFF. Written as DNA, the CDR3 is TGTGCTAGCAGCGTAGGTATAGGCGGGAATGAGCAGTTCTTC.